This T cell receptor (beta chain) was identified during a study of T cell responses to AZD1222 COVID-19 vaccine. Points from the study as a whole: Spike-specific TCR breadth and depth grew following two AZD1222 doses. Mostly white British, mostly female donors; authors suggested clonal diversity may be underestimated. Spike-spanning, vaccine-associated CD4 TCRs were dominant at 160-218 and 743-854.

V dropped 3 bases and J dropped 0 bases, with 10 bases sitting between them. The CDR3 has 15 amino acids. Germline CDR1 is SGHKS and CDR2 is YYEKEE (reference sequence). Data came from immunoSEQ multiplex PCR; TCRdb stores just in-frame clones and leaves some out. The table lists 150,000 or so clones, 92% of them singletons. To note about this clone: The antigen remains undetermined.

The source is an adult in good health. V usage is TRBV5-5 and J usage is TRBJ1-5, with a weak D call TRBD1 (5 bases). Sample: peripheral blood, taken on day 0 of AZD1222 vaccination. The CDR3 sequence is CASSSGPDSNQPQHF. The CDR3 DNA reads TGTGCCAGCAGCTCGGGACCCGATAGCAATCAGCCCCAGCATTTT.